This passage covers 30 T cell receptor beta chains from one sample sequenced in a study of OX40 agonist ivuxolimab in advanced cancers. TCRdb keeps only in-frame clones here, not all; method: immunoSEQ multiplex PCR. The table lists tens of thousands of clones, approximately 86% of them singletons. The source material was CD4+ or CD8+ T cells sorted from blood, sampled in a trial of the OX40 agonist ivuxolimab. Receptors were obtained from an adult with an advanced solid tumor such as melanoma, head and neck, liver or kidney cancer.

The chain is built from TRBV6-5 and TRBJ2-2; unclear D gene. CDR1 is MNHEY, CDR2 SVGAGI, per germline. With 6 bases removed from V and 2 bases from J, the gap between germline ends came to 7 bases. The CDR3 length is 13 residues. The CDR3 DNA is TGTGCCAGCAGCCCCGTCAACACCGGGGAGCTGTTTTTT. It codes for CASSPVNTGELFF.

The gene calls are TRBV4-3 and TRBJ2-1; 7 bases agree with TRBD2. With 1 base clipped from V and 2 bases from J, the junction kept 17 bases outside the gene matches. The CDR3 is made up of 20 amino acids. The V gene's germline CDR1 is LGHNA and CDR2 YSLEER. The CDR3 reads CASSQGVDSGPSAAYNEQFF. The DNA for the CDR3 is TGCGCCAGCAGCCAAGGGGTGGATAGCGGGCCCTCAGCCGCCTACAATGAGCAGTTCTTC.

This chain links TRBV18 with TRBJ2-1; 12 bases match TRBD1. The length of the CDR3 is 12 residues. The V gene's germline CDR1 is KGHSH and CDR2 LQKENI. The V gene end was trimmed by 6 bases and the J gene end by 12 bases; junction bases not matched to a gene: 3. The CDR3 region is CASSRDRGRQFF. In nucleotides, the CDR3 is TGTGCCAGCTCGCGGGACAGGGGGCGGCAGTTCTTC. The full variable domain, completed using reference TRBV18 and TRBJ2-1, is NAGVMQNPRHLVRRRGQEARLRCSPMKGHSHVYWYRQLPEEGLKFMVYLQKENIIDESGMPKERFSAEFPKEGPSILRIQQVVRGDSAAYFCASSRDRGRQFFGPGTRLTVL.

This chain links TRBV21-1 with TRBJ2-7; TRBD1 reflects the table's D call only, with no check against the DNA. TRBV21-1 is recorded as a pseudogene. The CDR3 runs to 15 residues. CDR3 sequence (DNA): TGTGCCAGCAGCAGGTTCTACAGTGGCTCCTACGAGCAGTACTTC. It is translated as CASSRFYSGSYEQYF.

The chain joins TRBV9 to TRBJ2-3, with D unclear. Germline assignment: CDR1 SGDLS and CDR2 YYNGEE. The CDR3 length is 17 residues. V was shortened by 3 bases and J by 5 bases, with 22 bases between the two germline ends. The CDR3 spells CASSATRVGIARDTQYF. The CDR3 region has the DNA TGTGCCAGCAGCGCCACCCGCGTAGGGATCGCCCGAGATACGCAGTATTTT.

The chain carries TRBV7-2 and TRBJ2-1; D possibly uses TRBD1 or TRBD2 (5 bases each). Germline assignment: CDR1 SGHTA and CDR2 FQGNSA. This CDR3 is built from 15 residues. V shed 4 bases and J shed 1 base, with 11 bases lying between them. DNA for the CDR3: TGTGCCAGCAGCTCTCCGGGACGGTCCTACAATGAGCAGTTCTTC. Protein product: CASSSPGRSYNEQFF.

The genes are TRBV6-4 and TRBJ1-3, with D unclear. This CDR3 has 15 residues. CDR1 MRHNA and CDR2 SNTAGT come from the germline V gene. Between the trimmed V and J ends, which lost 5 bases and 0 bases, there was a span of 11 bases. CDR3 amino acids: CASSQTSSSGNTIYF. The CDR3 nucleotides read TGTGCCAGCAGTCAAACCTCGAGCTCTGGAAACACCATATATTTT.

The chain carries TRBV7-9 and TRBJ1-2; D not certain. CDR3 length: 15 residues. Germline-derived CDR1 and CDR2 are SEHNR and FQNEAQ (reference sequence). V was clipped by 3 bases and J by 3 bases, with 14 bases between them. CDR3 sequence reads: CASSFSRLLDYGYTF. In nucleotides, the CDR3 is TGTGCCAGCAGCTTTAGTAGGTTATTAGACTATGGCTACACCTTC. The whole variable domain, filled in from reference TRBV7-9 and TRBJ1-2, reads DTGVSQNPRHKITKRGQNVTFRCDPISEHNRLYWYRQTLGQGPEFLTYFQNEAQLEKSRLLSDRFSAERPKGSFSTLEIQRTEQGDSAMYLCASSFSRLLDYGYTFGSGTRLTVV.

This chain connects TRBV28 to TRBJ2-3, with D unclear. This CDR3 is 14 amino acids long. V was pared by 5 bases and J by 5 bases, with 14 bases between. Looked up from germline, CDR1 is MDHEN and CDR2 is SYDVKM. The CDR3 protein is CASSPRTQEDTQYF. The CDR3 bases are TGTGCCAGCAGTCCCCGGACGCAAGAAGATACGCAGTATTTT.

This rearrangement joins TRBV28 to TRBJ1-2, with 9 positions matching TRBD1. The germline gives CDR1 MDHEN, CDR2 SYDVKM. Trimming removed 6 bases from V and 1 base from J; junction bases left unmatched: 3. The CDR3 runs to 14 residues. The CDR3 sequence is CASRRDRVNYGYTF. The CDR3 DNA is TGTGCCAGCAGACGGGACAGGGTTAACTATGGCTACACCTTC.

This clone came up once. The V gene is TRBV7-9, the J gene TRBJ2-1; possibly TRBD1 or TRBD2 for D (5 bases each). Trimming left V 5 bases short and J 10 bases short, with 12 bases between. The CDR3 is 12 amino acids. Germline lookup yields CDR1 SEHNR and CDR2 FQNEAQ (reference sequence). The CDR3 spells CASSVGRPEQFF. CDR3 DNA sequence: TGTGCCAGCAGCGTGGGACGTCCAGAGCAGTTCTTC.

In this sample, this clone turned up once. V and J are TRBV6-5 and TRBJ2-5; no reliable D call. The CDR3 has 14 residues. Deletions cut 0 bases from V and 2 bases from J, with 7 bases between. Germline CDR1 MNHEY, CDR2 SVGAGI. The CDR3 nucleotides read TGTGCCAGCAGTTACTCGCAGTCGCAAGAGACCCAGTACTTC. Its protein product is CASSYSQSQETQYF.

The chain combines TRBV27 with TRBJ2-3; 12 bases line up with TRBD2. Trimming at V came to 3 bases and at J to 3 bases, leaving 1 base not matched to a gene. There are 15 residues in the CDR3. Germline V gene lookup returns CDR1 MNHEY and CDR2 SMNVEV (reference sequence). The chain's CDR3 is CASSFGLAGTDTQYF. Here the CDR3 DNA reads TGTGCCAGCAGTTTCGGACTAGCGGGAACAGATACGCAGTATTTT.

CDR3 nucleotide sequence: TGTGCCAGCAGCTTAGGGACAGGGTTCCAAGAGACCCAGTACTTC. This translates into CASSLGTGFQETQYF. This rearrangement joins TRBV7-3 to TRBJ2-5, with 9 bases identical to TRBD1. V lost 2 bases, J lost 1 base, and 2 bases stayed unmatched. CDR1 and CDR2 (germline): SGHTA, FQGTGA. This CDR3 has 15 residues.

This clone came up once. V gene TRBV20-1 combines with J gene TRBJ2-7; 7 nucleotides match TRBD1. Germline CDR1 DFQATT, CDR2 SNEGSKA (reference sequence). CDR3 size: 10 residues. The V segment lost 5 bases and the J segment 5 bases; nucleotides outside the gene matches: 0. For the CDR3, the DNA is TGCAGTGCTCAGGGGGACGAGCAGTACTTC. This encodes CSAQGDEQYF.

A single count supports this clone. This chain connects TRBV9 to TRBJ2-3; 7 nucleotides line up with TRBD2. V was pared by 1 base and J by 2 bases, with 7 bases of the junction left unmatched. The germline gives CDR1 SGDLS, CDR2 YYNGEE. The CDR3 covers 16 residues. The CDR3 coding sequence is TGTGCCAGCAGCGTATCTGGCGGGGGAAACACAGATACGCAGTATTTT. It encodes CASSVSGGGNTDTQYF.

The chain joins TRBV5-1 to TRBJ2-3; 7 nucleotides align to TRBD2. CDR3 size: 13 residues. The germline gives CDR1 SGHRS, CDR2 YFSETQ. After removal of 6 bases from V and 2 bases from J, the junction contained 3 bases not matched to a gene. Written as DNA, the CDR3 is TGCGCCAGCACCGGGGGGATCACAGATACGCAGTATTTT. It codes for CASTGGITDTQYF.

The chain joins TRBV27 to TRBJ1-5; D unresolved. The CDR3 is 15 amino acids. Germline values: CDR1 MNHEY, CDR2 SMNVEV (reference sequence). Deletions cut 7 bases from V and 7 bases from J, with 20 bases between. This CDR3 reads CASKTTWGLNQPQHF. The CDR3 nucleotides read TGTGCCAGCAAAACAACTTGGGGTCTTAACCAGCCCCAGCATTTT.

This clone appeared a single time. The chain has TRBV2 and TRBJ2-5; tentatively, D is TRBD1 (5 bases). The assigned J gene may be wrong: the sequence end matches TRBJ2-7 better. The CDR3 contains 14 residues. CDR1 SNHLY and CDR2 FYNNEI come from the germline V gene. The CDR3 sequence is CASSDLTAGYEQYF. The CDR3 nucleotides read TGTGCCAGCAGTGATTTGACAGCCGGCTACGAGCAGTACTTC.

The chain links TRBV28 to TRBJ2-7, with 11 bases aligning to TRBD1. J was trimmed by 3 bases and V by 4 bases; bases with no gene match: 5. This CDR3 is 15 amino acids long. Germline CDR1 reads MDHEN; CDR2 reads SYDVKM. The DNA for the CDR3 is TGTGCCAGCAGTTATGGACAGGGGGCCGGCTACGAGCAGTACTTC. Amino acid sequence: CASSYGQGAGYEQYF.

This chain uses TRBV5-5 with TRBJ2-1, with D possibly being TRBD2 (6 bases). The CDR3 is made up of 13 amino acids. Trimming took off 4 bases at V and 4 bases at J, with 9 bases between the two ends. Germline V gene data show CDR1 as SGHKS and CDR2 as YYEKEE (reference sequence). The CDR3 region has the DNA TGTGCCAGCAGCCTAGGGACTTACAATGAGCAGTTCTTC. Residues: CASSLGTYNEQFF.

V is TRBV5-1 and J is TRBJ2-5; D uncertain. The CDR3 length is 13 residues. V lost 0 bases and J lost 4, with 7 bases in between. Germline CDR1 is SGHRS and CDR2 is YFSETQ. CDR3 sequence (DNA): TGCGCCAGCAGCTTGGGATCCTTAGAGACCCAGTACTTC. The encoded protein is CASSLGSLETQYF.

CDR3 sequence reads: CASSQGVGGRNNEQFF. The CDR3 DNA reads TGCGCCAGCAGCCAAGGCGTGGGGGGCCGTAACAATGAGCAGTTCTTC. The chain carries TRBV4-3 and TRBJ2-1; D is tentatively TRBD1 or TRBD2 (6 bases each). Germline-derived CDR1 and CDR2 are LGHNA and YSLEER. V was trimmed by 1 base and J by 5 bases, leaving 15 bases between them. The CDR3 is 16 residues long.

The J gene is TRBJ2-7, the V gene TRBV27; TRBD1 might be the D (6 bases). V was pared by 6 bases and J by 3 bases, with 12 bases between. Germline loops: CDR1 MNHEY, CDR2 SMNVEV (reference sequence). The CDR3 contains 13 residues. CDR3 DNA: TGTGCCAGCAGCCCCAGGGGAATCTACGAGCAGTACTTC. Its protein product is CASSPRGIYEQYF.

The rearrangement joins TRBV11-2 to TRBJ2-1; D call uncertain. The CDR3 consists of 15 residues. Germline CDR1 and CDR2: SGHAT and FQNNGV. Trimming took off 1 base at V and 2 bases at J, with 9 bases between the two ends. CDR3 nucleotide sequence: TGTGCCAGCAGCTTAGCAGCGCCCGCCTACAATGAGCAGTTCTTC. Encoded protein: CASSLAAPAYNEQFF.

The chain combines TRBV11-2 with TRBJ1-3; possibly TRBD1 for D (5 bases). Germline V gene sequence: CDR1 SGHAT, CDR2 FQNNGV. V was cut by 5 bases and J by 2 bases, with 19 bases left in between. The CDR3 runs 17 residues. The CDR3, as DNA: TGTGCCAGCAGCGGAATCTGGGGCAGGGAGGCTGGAAACACCATATATTTT. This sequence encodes CASSGIWGREAGNTIYF.

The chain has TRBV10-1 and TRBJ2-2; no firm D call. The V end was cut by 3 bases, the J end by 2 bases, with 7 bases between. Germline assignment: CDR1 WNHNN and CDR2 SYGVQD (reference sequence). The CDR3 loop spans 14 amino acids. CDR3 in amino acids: CASSDNQNTGELFF. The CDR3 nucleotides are TGCGCCAGCAGTGACAACCAAAACACCGGGGAGCTGTTTTTT.

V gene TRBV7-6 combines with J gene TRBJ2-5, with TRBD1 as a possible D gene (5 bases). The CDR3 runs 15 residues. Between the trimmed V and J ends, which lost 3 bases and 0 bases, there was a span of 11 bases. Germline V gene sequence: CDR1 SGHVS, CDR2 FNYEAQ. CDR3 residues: CASSFRDSYQETQYF. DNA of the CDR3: TGTGCCAGCAGCTTCCGAGACAGCTACCAAGAGACCCAGTACTTC.

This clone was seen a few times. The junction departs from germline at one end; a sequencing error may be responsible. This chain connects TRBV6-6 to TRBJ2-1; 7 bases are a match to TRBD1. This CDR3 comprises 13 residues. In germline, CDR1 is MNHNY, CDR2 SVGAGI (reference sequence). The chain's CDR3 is CANSGTEYNEQFF. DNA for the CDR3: TGTGCCAACAGTGGGACAGAGTACAATGAGCAGTTCTTC.

The CDR3 reads CASSSREKGSYNEQFF. In nucleotides, the CDR3 is TGTGCCAGCAGCTCCCGCGAGAAGGGCTCCTACAATGAGCAGTTCTTC. V and J are TRBV11-3 and TRBJ2-1; D remains unclear. CDR1 and CDR2 (germline): SGHNT, YENEEA. The germline V and J ends were trimmed by 4 bases and 0 bases, with 13 bases remaining between them. This CDR3 comprises 16 residues.